This TCR beta chain was sequenced during a study of spatial heterogeneity in lung cancer (dated by TCRdb to about 2019). With respect to the entire study: Samples were obtained from approximately 77 patients with early-stage, untreated non-small cell lung cancer from the lung TRACERx cohort. Follow-up PBMC samples were sequenced whenever available, and the median time to follow-up was around two years after resection. Beta-chain transcripts were consistently detected in greater numbers than alpha-chain transcripts, which likely reflects a higher abundance of beta-chain transcripts. In the raw uncorrected reads, each unique combination of TCR and UMI appeared on average more than ten times. TCR alpha and beta repertoires were quantitatively compared across multiple tumor regions, matched nontumor lung and blood in non-small cell lung cancer. Nonsynonymous mutation counts, determined by whole-exome sequencing of tumor tissue, were related to TCR repertoire features. At surgery, both alpha and beta chains were TCR-sequenced in fewer than 250 tumor regions, approximately 64 matched nontumor lung samples and some 60 PBMC samples. General findings and caveats noted by the study authors: Ubiquitous expanded tumor TCRs were found in blood more often at tumor resection than at routine follow-up. Additional single-cell paired TCR alpha and beta sequencing was considered necessary to confirm, at a functional level, the hypothesis that regional TCRs recognize regional mutations. Only 13 to 15 patients were included in the comparisons of baseline and follow-up blood repertoires.

V sheds 4 bases and J sheds 4 bases, leaving 17 bases between their ends. CDR1 SGHRS and CDR2 YFSETQ were looked up in the germline V gene. From its cysteine to its phenylalanine, the CDR3 spans 15 amino acids. The read is trimmed to its CDR3 DNA, 45 bases read in frame from base 1. Sample time point, as interpreted from the label and publication: blood at routine non-recurrence follow-up after resection. TCR sequencing used whole RNA extracted from tumor and nontumor lung tissue, or from cryopreserved PBMC samples, without cell sorting. Only patients with enough RNA available from two or more tumor regions were chosen for TCR sequencing. Receptors were amplified or captured by 5' RACE. The instrument given in TCRdb is NextSeq 500. The TCR library protocol attached a unique molecular identifier to each TCR cDNA molecule to allow correction of PCR and sequencing errors. Per the source publication's procedure: Decombinator tools were used for TCR identification, UMI-based error correction and CDR3 extraction. TCRs above a frequency of 2 per 1,000, corresponding to the top 1% of the tumor frequency distribution, were defined as expanded. Rényi diversity was computed with the R vegan package after subsampling each repertoire 100 times to 5,000 TCRs. CDR3 similarity networks were built from amino acid triplet string-kernel similarity, with CDR3s being connected when pairwise similarity was above 0.82. TCRdb passed the public sequencing reads through fastp at Q25 and MiXCR, retaining productive beta sequences. Here each entry gathers all rows of one CDR3 protein and keeps the most common genes and DNA. Clone size and V and J calls follow TCRdb, not the original study. Counted in this sample were 20,000 to 30,000 distinct CDR3 sequences; 8.5% to 10% of them appeared once. Less than 25% of the sample rests with the top ten.

This clonotype occurred many times. Its antigen target is currently unknown. No much larger clone is present one base from it, and per-base qualities are unavailable. The sample consisted of PBMCs, taken at follow-up. The sequence was obtained from a male donor with early-stage non-small cell lung cancer. The chain joins TRBV5-1 to TRBJ2-5; the D region possibly corresponds to TRBD2 (5 bases align). The CDR3 protein: CASSPGGRDRETQYF. The DNA reads TGCGCCAGCAGCCCTGGAGGCCGGGATCGAGAGACCCAGTACTTC.